This TCR beta chain was sequenced during a study of cytomegalovirus exposure and HLA in healthy donors. Study-level information: Among around 400 genotyped donors, around 82% fell in the Caucasian-associated ancestry cluster.

The CDR3 has 15 residues. CDR1 and CDR2 from the germline V gene are KGHSH and LQKENI. V trimming: 4 bases; J trimming: 5 bases; junction bases outside the gene matches: 7. This clone came up a few times. The target antigen is unknown. Whole-study findings and limits: Per a prior analysis, the majority of TCR beta V segments were productive roughly 87% or roughly 30% of the time.

The PCR was carried out with 60 Vbeta primers and 13 Jbeta primers. Data came from immunoSEQ multiplex PCR; TCRdb stores just in-frame clones and leaves some out. Of 120,000 or so clones in the sample, 80% were seen once. The sequence derives from a man in his thirties or forties in good health and CMV-seronegative. This chain links TRBV18 with TRBJ1-5; 8 nucleotides match TRBD1. Sequenced sample: PBMCs. CDR3 region: CASSQGQGNYQPQHF. For the CDR3, the DNA is TGTGCCAGCTCACAAGGACAGGGAAATTATCAGCCCCAGCATTTT.